The T cell receptor beta chain under discussion was sequenced for a study of tissue T cells after allogeneic stem cell transplantation. Non-transplant comparator patients with other cancers had at least five gastrointestinal samples and no known gastrointestinal disease. Autopsy tissues spanned esophagus to rectum, liver, skin, and lymphoid organs including spleen. The method was immunoSEQ multiplex PCR; TCRdb's version includes in-frame clones alone and lacks a portion of them. There are about 4,300 clones in the sample; 66% occur only once, and approximately 7% lies in the top ten. Germline CDR1 is SGHTA and CDR2 is FQGTGA. Trimming cost V 5 bases and J 7 bases; bases outside gene matches: 6. The CDR3 totals 14 residues.

The chain has TRBV7-3 and TRBJ2-1; TRBD2 agrees at 9 bases. The TCR comes from a male donor aged 60 or older with lung cancer. The starting material was left colon tissue, obtained at autopsy. CDR3 loop: CASSISGRGNEQFF. The CDR3 coding sequence is TGTGCCAGCAGCATTAGCGGGAGAGGGAATGAGCAGTTCTTC.